The 18 T cell receptor beta chains in this list originate from one sample, sequenced in a study of T-cell memory formation after mild COVID-19. TCRdb re-called the 5' RACE reads through MiXCR, storing one row per CDR3 protein. Of approximately 340,000 distinct CDR3 sequences in the sample, more than 15% were seen once. The sequencing input was PBMCs or a T cell subset sorted from them (not recorded which). These receptors all stem from a man in his late teens or twenties who had mild COVID-19 (a few samples of this study predate the infection). Cell type and time point are not known.

The gene calls are TRBV15 and TRBJ1-2, with D hard to call. The CDR3 has 16 amino acids. CDR1 and CDR2 (germline): LNHNV, YYDKDF (reference sequence). V was clipped by 0 bases and J by 0 bases, with 11 bases between them. The CDR3 DNA reads TGTGCCACCAGCAGAGATCTGAGGAGTCCTAACTATGGCTACACCTTC. Its translation: CATSRDLRSPNYGYTF. Full variable domain (missing parts from reference TRBV15 and TRBJ1-2): DAMVIQNPRYQVTQFGKPVTLSCSQTLNHNVMYWYQQKSSQAPKLLFHYYDKDFNNEADTPDNFQSRRPNTSFCFLDIRSPGLGDTAMYLCATSRDLRSPNYGYTFGSGTRLTVV.

The sample holds a few counts of this clonotype. The rearrangement uses TRBV4-2 and TRBJ2-7, with TRBD2 as a possible D gene (6 bases). Trimming stripped 2 bases from V and 5 bases from J, with 22 bases between. Germline lookup yields CDR1 LGHNA and CDR2 YNFKEQ. The CDR3 loop spans 17 amino acids. The CDR3 sequence is CASSQTGTDRILNEQYF. The DNA of the CDR3 is TGTGCCAGCAGCCAAACCGGGACTGATAGGATTCTTAACGAGCAGTACTTC.

This clonotype has at least ten counts. The chain is built from TRBV28 and TRBJ2-5; a weak D match, TRBD2 (5 bases). Germline loops: CDR1 MDHEN, CDR2 SYDVKM. This CDR3 has 12 amino acids. V was pared by 6 bases and J by 2 bases, with 7 bases between. CDR3 in amino acids: CASSDYQETQYF. CDR3 nucleotides: TGTGCCAGCAGCGACTATCAAGAGACCCAGTACTTC.

This clonotype was seen more than once but under ten times. The V and J genes are TRBV5-1 and TRBJ2-7, with a weak D call TRBD1 (5 bases). V gave up 0 bases and J gave up 3 bases, with 10 bases separating them. CDR3 length: 14 residues. Germline CDR1 and CDR2: SGHRS and YFSETQ. In DNA form, the CDR3 reads TGCGCCAGCAGCTTGGCCGTAGGGGACTACGAGCAGTACGTC. Its protein product is CASSLAVGDYEQYV.

This chain connects TRBV18 to TRBJ2-7; TRBD2 aligns across 10 bases. V lost 3 bases to trimming and J lost 2 bases; unmatched junction nucleotides: 7. The CDR3 has 16 residues. Germline-derived CDR1 and CDR2 are KGHSH and LQKENI. CDR3 coding DNA: TGTGCCAGCTCACCTAGCGGGGGGACAGGAACCTACGAGCAGTACGTC. It encodes CASSPSGGTGTYEQYV.

This clonotype was counted between two and nine times. The chain has TRBV20-1 and TRBJ2-4, with D possibly TRBD1 on 5 matching bases. The CDR3 runs to 11 residues. Trimming took off 4 bases at V and 7 bases at J, with 8 bases between the two ends. CDR1 is DFQATT and CDR2 is SNEGSKA in the germline V gene (reference sequence). The CDR3 DNA sequence: TGCAGTGCTACGGACAACAACATTCAGTACTTC. Its protein product is CSATDNNIQYF.

The chain carries TRBV9 and TRBJ2-2; 15 nucleotides match TRBD2. CDR1 and CDR2 (germline): SGDLS, YYNGEE. V lost 4 bases to trimming and J lost 7 bases; unmatched junction nucleotides: 8. This CDR3 contains 17 residues. The CDR3 loop is CASSSGLAGGPSGELFF. The CDR3, as DNA: TGTGCCAGCAGCTCAGGACTAGCGGGGGGGCCAAGCGGGGAGCTGTTTTTT.

The table lists this clonotype with a few counts. This chain links TRBV7-2 with TRBJ2-2; a possible D gene is TRBD1 (6 bases). CDR1 is SGHTA and CDR2 is FQGNSA in the germline V gene. This CDR3 contains 18 residues. The V end lost 3 bases, the J end lost 0 bases, and 17 bases lay between the germline ends. This CDR3 is CASSFAIGQKSNTGELFF. For the CDR3, the DNA is TGTGCCAGCAGCTTCGCGATCGGACAGAAGTCGAACACCGGGGAGCTGTTTTTT.

This clonotype was detected only a few times. The chain joins TRBV25-1 to TRBJ1-1; TRBD1 might be the D (5 bases). With 5 bases removed from V and 6 bases from J, the gap between germline ends came to 16 bases. The CDR3 length is 14 residues. Germline CDR1 reads MGHDK; CDR2 reads SYGVNS. In DNA form, the CDR3 reads TGTGCCAGCAGTCTCCGGGACGGCCTACCTGAAGCTTTCTTT. The encoded protein is CASSLRDGLPEAFF.

This chain uses TRBV20-1 with TRBJ2-3, with 8 bases matching TRBD2. Germline CDR1 is DFQATT and CDR2 is SNEGSKA (reference sequence). This CDR3 region has 15 residues. V lost 0 bases, J lost 5 bases, and 7 bases stayed unmatched. This CDR3 is CSARDPGGPGDTQYF. In DNA form, the CDR3 reads TGCAGTGCTAGAGACCCGGGGGGGCCTGGAGATACGCAGTATTTT.

The gene calls are TRBV6-6 and TRBJ1-2; the D is unclear. There are 15 residues in the CDR3. The germline CDR1 and CDR2 sequences are MNHNY and SVGAGI (reference sequence). V lost 5 bases to trimming and J lost 0 bases, with 13 bases between them. CDR3 coding DNA: TGTGCCAGCAGTACCCGGGGAACACCTAACTATGGCTACACCTTC. Amino acid sequence: CASSTRGTPNYGYTF.

Only one count was recorded for this clonotype. Written as DNA, the CDR3 is TGTGCCAGCAGTTACGTAGCGGGGGGTTCAGATACGCAGTATTTT. Residues: CASSYVAGGSDTQYF. V is TRBV6-5 and J is TRBJ2-3; TRBD2 matches 10 bases. Germline CDR1 and CDR2: MNHEY and SVGAGI. The V gene end was trimmed by 2 bases and the J gene end by 4 bases; junction bases not matched to a gene: 3. The CDR3 has 15 amino acids.

In this sample, this clonotype turned up many times. The chain has TRBV2 and TRBJ2-3, with D possibly TRBD1 on 6 matching bases. There are 10 residues in the CDR3. CDR1 and CDR2 from the germline V gene are SNHLY and FYNNEI. Trimming stripped 6 bases from V and 10 bases from J, with 8 bases between. CDR3 protein: CASSRTAQYF. The CDR3 DNA follows: TGTGCCAGCAGCCGGACAGCGCAGTATTTT.

The CDR3 reads CAITAQSTDTQYF. As DNA, the CDR3 is TGTGCCATCACAGCCCAGAGCACAGATACGCAGTATTTT. This chain uses TRBV10-3 with TRBJ2-3; D is unresolved. CDR3 size: 13 residues. V was cut by 7 bases and J by 0 bases, with 8 bases left in between. Germline CDR1 ENHRY, CDR2 SYGVKD.

This clonotype occurred a few times. The genes are TRBV6-5 and TRBJ2-1, with 7 bases identical to TRBD1. V trimming: 2 bases; J trimming: 10 bases; junction bases outside the gene matches: 8. The CDR3 has 14 residues. CDR1 is MNHEY and CDR2 is SVGAGI in the germline V gene. The CDR3 loop is CASSYGAGGWEQFF. CDR3 in DNA: TGTGCCAGCAGTTACGGGGCAGGGGGTTGGGAGCAGTTCTTC.

The chain uses TRBV6-5 and TRBJ1-1; TRBD1 is a possible D gene (5 bases). The CDR3 is 14 amino acids. The germline CDR1 and CDR2 sequences are MNHEY and SVGAGI. V was pared by 5 bases and J by 4 bases, with 14 bases between. CDR3 in DNA: TGTGCCAGCAGTCTGTTCAGGGTTGGCACTGAAGCTTTCTTT. This encodes CASSLFRVGTEAFF.

The chain joins TRBV12-3 or TRBV12-4 to TRBJ2-2; D gene unclear. The V and J ends lost 6 bases and 6 bases respectively, with 8 bases between them. The CDR3 sequence is 12 residues long. In nucleotides, the CDR3 is TGTGCCAGCAGCTCGACCGCCGGGGAGCTGTTTTTT. It encodes CASSSTAGELFF.

The table lists this clonotype with a few counts. The rearrangement joins TRBV11-2 to TRBJ2-1; 7 nucleotides line up with TRBD2. The germline CDR1 and CDR2 sequences are SGHAT and FQNNGV. This CDR3 is 14 amino acids long. The V gene end was trimmed by 1 base and the J gene end by 8 bases; junction bases not matched to a gene: 5. The CDR3 loop reads CASSLVSGAYEQFF. For the CDR3, the DNA is TGTGCCAGCAGCTTAGTAAGCGGGGCTTATGAGCAGTTCTTC.